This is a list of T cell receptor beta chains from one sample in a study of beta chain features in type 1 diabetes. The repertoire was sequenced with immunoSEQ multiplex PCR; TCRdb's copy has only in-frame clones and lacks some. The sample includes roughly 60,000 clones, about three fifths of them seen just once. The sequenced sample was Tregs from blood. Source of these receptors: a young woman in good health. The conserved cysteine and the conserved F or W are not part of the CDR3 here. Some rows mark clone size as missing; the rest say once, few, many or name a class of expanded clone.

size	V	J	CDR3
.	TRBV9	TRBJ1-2	ASGQSGYT
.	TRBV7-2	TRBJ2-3	ASSPAGGLQDTQY
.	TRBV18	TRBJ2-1	ASSLLTEEYNEQF
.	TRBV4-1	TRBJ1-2	ASSQLGTPPGYT
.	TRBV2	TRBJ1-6	ASSGPGTGNSPLH
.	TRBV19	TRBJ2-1	ASSPLSGRAHNEQF
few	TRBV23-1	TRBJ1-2	ASSQWSGQRYGYT
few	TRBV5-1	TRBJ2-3	ASSRLAGVGGTDTQY
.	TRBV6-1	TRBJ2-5	AISESLIGRGGETQY
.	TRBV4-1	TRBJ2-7	ASSQGITREQY
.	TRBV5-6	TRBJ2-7	ASSLVGGLFYEQY
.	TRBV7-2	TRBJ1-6	ASSLPPTGAYNSPLH
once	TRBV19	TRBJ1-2	ASSIVQGNGYT
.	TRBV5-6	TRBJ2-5	ASSFRTVQETQY
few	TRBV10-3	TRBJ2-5	ASRPAGEETQY
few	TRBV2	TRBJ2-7	ASTRDRVDYEQY
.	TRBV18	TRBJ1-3	ASSPTRFSGNTIY
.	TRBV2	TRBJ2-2	ASSESSGQNTGELF
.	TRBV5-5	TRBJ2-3	ASRPSGSRDTQY
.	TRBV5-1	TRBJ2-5	ASSLGLQETQY
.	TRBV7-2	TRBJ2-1	ASSSPVGGVRTNEQF
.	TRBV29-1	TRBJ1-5	SVTGGSNQPQH
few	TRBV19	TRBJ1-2	ASSRNYGYT
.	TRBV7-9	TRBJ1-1	ASSWNNPWGLTTEAF
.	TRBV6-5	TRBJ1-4	ASSYIGQGGEKLF
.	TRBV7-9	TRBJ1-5	ASSLGTGVNVQPQH
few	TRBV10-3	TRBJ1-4	AISGSEQGAGKLF
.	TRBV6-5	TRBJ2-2	ASSSRGRYTGELF
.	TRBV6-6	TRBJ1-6	ASSYTDRYSPLH
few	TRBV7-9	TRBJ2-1	ASSPGWGLAGGSYNEQF
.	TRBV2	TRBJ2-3	ASRRLAGVGDTQY
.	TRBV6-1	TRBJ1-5	ASSENWPNQPQH
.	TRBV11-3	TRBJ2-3	ASSLEFVLLDTQY
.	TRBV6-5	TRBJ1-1	ASRGDSQNTEAF
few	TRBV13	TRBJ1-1	ASSLGGRTLNTEAF
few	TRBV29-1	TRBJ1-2	SVERYSTGARDGYT
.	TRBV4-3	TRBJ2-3	ASSQEGTSTDTQY
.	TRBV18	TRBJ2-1	ASSRQGSSYNEQF
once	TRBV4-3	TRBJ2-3	ASSQDGPSYTQY
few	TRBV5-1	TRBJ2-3	ASSLSSEADTQY
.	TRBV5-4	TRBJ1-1	ASSFKGVLAEAF
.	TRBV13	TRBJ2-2	ASSNPRVGTGELF
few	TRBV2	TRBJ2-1	ASSPGTSGNEQF
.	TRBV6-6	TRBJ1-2	ASSLANYGYT
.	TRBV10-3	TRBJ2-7	AIREGGADEQY
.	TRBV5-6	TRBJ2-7	ASSFGQVYEQY
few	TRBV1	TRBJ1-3	TSSHNRGPSGNTIY
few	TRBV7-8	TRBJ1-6	ASSLGSPSPLH
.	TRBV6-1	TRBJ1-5	ASSEHRNRVNQPQH
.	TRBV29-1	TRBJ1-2	SVEAGAGGHYGYT
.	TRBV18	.	ASSPGLAGNEQY
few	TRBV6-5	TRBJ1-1	ASSYSWANTEAF
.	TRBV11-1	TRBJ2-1	ASSGRAGVLYNEQF
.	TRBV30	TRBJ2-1	ALQRANNEQF